Listed below are T cell receptor beta chains from one sample, sequenced in a study of T-cell memory formation after mild COVID-19. Via MiXCR, TCRdb re-called the 5' RACE reads, giving one row per CDR3 protein. The sample lists some 320,000 distinct CDR3 sequences, about a sixth occurring once. The sample taken for sequencing was PBMCs or a T cell subset sorted from them (not recorded which). Every receptor here comes from a man between 18 and 29 years old who had mild COVID-19 (a few samples of this study predate the infection). Cell type and time point are not known. The CDR3 runs from the conserved cysteine through the conserved F or W. Fields, in order: V gene, D gene, J gene, clone size, CDR3 protein, CDR3 DNA. The D gene is left open where the match is weak. A row's size may be missing; if present it is once, few, many or a size class.

TRBV27	-	TRBJ2-1	few	CASSNTLGTWEQFF	TGTGCCAGCAGCAATACGCTAGGGACATGGGAGCAGTTCTTC
TRBV5-5	TRBD1	TRBJ2-7	-	CASSRTTGGEQYF	TGTGCCAGCAGCAGGACCACAGGGGGCGAGCAGTACTTC
TRBV25-1	-	TRBJ2-2	few	CASSPVGMGTGELFF	TGTGCCAGCAGCCCAGTCGGGATGGGGACCGGGGAGCTGTTTTTT
TRBV3-1	TRBD2	TRBJ2-4	-	CASSRLAGGPGNIQYF	TGTGCCAGCAGCCGGCTAGCGGGGGGGCCCGGAAACATTCAGTACTTC
TRBV7-9	-	TRBJ2-2	few	CASSLKRGTGNTGELFF	TGTGCCAGCAGCTTGAAAAGGGGCACTGGGAACACCGGGGAGCTGTTTTTT
TRBV28	-	TRBJ1-6	few	CASGSRFGSPLHF	TGTGCCAGCGGCTCACGGTTCGGGTCACCCCTCCACTTT
TRBV5-1	-	TRBJ2-3	-	CASSPLAGGTQYF	TGCGCCAGCAGCCCACTAGCAGGGGGTACGCAGTATTTT
TRBV6-2/TRBV6-3	-	TRBJ2-2	many	CASIKSRRVGRTGELFF	TGTGCCAGCATCAAAAGCCGCCGGGTGGGGCGCACCGGGGAGCTGTTTTTT
TRBV20-1	-	TRBJ2-5	-	CSASEQLLQETQYF	TGCAGTGCGTCCGAACAGTTACTCCAAGAGACCCAGTACTTC
TRBV6-6	-	TRBJ1-2	many	CASSYLDGNYGYTF	TGTGCCAGCAGTTACTTGGACGGCAACTATGGCTACACCTTC
TRBV29-1	-	TRBJ1-3	-	CSVEEPGNTIYF	TGCAGCGTCGAAGAACCCGGAAACACCATATATTTT
TRBV3-1	-	TRBJ1-2	-	CASSQSRQAGYTF	TGTGCCAGCAGCCAATCGCGACAGGCCGGCTACACCTTC
TRBV9	-	TRBJ2-5	few	CASGGGQETQYF	TGTGCCAGCGGGGGCGGGCAAGAGACCCAGTACTTC
TRBV12-3/TRBV12-4	TRBD1	TRBJ1-5	many	CASSAGGPQPQHF	TGTGCCAGCAGTGCAGGGGGCCCTCAGCCCCAGCATTTT
TRBV7-9	TRBD1	TRBJ2-5	-	CASSPQGPLGQETQYF	TGTGCCAGCAGCCCACAGGGGCCGCTTGGGCAAGAGACCCAGTACTTC
TRBV20-1	TRBD2	TRBJ2-1	few	CSARPPGGNGGATYNEQFF	TGCAGTGCTAGACCCCCGGGGGGTAACGGGGGGGCCACATACAATGAGCAGTTCTTC
TRBV5-1	-	TRBJ2-1	-	CASSFAPRDTSNEQFF	TGCGCCAGCAGCTTCGCCCCCCGGGACACGTCCAATGAGCAGTTCTTC
TRBV18	-	TRBJ2-5	few	CASSPRGAGTSQETQYF	TGTGCCAGCTCACCCCGAGGAGCAGGGACGAGCCAAGAGACCCAGTACTTC
TRBV7-2	TRBD2	TRBJ2-5	-	CATQPGGGETQYF	TGTGCCACCCAACCCGGGGGGGGGGAGACCCAGTACTTC
TRBV7-9	-	TRBJ1-1	few	CASSPTGATEAFF	TGTGCCAGCAGCCCCACGGGGGCCACTGAAGCTTTCTTT
TRBV12-3/TRBV12-4	-	TRBJ2-7	few	CASSLRVTYEQYF	TGTGCCAGCAGTTTGAGAGTAACCTACGAGCAGTACTTC
TRBV6-1	TRBD1	TRBJ1-1	-	CASRLLTGGVTEAFF	TGTGCCAGCAGGTTGTTGACAGGGGGGGTGACTGAAGCTTTCTTT